This T cell receptor (beta chain) derives from a study of cytomegalovirus exposure and HLA in healthy donors. General study points: The classifier, whose performance was assessed in both the original and validation cohorts, reportedly diagnosed cytomegalovirus status with high specificity and sensitivity. HLA-A and HLA-B allele assignments for most subjects were reportedly predicted accurately using TCR beta sequences. In the analysis, some V segments, TRBV6-2 and TRBV6-3 included, were excluded as indistinguishable. Many donors shared some public TCRs, even though most TCR sequences were rare.

60 Vbeta and 13 Jbeta primers were used in PCR. Some clones are missing from TCRdb's copy, which holds only in-frame ones; the method was immunoSEQ multiplex PCR. The profile shows some 150,000 clones, 80% to 85% of them singletons. Note on this clone: Its antigen is currently unknown.

This CDR3 contains 17 residues. Losses at the gene ends were 1 base for V and 4 bases for J; bases not matched to a gene: 11. Germline V CDR1 and CDR2: MGHDK, SYGVNS. Material: PBMCs. The V and J genes are TRBV25-1 and TRBJ2-5, with 8 bases aligning to TRBD2. The sequence came from a male donor in good health and CMV-seronegative. CDR3 in DNA: TGTGCCAGCAGTGAATCGGAGGGACTAGACACGTCAGAGACCCAGTACTTC. Translated, it gives CASSESEGLDTSETQYF.